This entry lists 30 T cell receptor beta chains sequenced from one sample in a study of T-cell memory formation after mild COVID-19. From the 5' RACE reads, TCRdb called clonotypes with MiXCR, one entry per CDR3 protein. The table shows under 300,000 distinct CDR3 sequences, with 16% occurring only once. Sequenced input: PBMCs or a T cell subset sorted from them (not recorded which). Receptor source: a man aged 18-30 years who had mild COVID-19 (a few samples of this study predate the infection). Cell type and time point are not known.

The chain has TRBV18 and TRBJ2-7; D unclear. Germline lookup yields CDR1 KGHSH and CDR2 LQKENI. V gave up 3 bases and J gave up 3 bases, with 12 bases separating them. CDR3 size: 14 residues. The CDR3 loop reads CASSPPGPVYEQYF. CDR3 coding DNA: TGTGCCAGCTCACCTCCCGGGCCCGTCTACGAGCAGTACTTC.

Many counts were recorded for this clonotype. The chain has TRBV7-3 and TRBJ2-2, with 10 nucleotides matching TRBD2. This CDR3 has 21 residues. V shed 5 bases and J 6 bases; nucleotides not matched to a gene: 24. Germline V lookup: CDR1 SGHTA, CDR2 FQGTGA. The CDR3 reads CASSPLPPSGGRGGTAGELFF. In DNA form, the CDR3 reads TGTGCCAGCAGCCCCCTACCCCCTAGCGGGGGCCGAGGAGGGACCGCCGGGGAGCTGTTTTTT.

This clonotype has a count of ten or more. V is TRBV5-1 and J is TRBJ2-1; a possible D gene is TRBD1 (6 bases). Trimming pared 4 bases from V and 5 bases from J, leaving 10 bases between. Germline V gene lookup returns CDR1 SGHRS and CDR2 YFSETQ. CDR3 length equals 13 residues. The CDR3 nucleotides are TGCGCCAGCAGCGACAGGACGGACAATGAGCAGTTCTTC. Its protein product is CASSDRTDNEQFF.

This clonotype showed up just a few times. The chain joins TRBV4-1 to TRBJ1-5, with D possibly TRBD1 on 5 matching bases. V was cut by 0 bases and J by 0 bases, with 9 bases left in between. This CDR3 region has 16 residues. The germline CDR1 and CDR2 sequences are MGHRA and YSYEKL. CDR3: CASSQEGRYSNQPQHF. The CDR3 nucleotides read TGCGCCAGCAGCCAAGAGGGACGGTATAGCAATCAGCCCCAGCATTTT.

This clonotype was counted only a few times. This rearrangement joins TRBV29-1 to TRBJ1-1; D unresolved. Trimming stripped 3 bases from V and 5 bases from J, with 7 bases between. The germline CDR1 and CDR2 sequences are SQVTM and ANQGSEA. The CDR3 spans 11 residues. CDR3 in amino acids: CSVETVTEAFF. In DNA form, the CDR3 reads TGCAGCGTTGAGACGGTTACTGAAGCTTTCTTT. The full variable domain, rest sourced from reference TRBV29-1 and TRBJ1-1, is SAVISQKPSRDICQRGTSLTIQCQVDSQVTMMFWYRQQPGQSLTLIATANQGSEATYESGFVIDKFPISRPNLTFSTLTVSNMSPEDSSIYLCSVETVTEAFFGQGTRLTVV.

Only a few counts were recorded for this clonotype. The V call is TRBV5-6, the J call TRBJ2-1; D is possibly TRBD2 (7 bases). Trimming stripped 1 base from V and 10 bases from J, with 18 bases between. The germline gives CDR1 SGHDT, CDR2 YYEEEE. The CDR3 has 15 amino acids. The CDR3 loop is CASSLRFGGRQEQFF. The DNA of the CDR3 is TGTGCCAGCAGCTTGAGATTCGGGGGGCGACAGGAGCAGTTCTTC. The variable domain in full, with the rest retrieved from reference TRBV5-6 and TRBJ2-1, is DAGVTQSPTHLIKTRGQQVTLRCSPKSGHDTVSWYQQALGQGPQFIFQYYEEEERQRGNFPDRFSGHQFPNYSSELNVNALLLGDSALYLCASSLRFGGRQEQFFGPGTRLTVL.

The chain joins TRBV28 to TRBJ1-1; no reliable D call. This CDR3 contains 14 residues. Germline-derived CDR1 and CDR2 are MDHEN and SYDVKM. V was shortened by 8 bases and J by 2 bases, with 15 bases between the two germline ends. The CDR3 spells CASGLGNLNTEAFF. The DNA for the CDR3 is TGTGCCAGCGGACTCGGGAATCTTAACACTGAAGCTTTCTTT.

This clonotype came up many times. The gene calls are TRBV24-1 and TRBJ2-1, with TRBD1 identical over 9 bases. CDR3 size: 15 residues. The V segment lost 5 bases and the J segment 7 bases; nucleotides outside the gene matches: 8. Germline V gene data show CDR1 as KGHDR and CDR2 as SFDVKD. CDR3 coding DNA: TGTGCCACCAGTGGAACCGGGACAGGGTTAAATGAGCAGTTCTTC. Translation gives CATSGTGTGLNEQFF.

This clonotype was counted a few times. The chain couples TRBV9 to TRBJ2-3; the D gene is possibly TRBD2 (6 bases). This CDR3 spans 15 amino acids. The germline gives CDR1 SGDLS, CDR2 YYNGEE. Trimming took off 3 bases at V and 0 bases at J, with 11 bases between the two ends. CDR3 region: CASSAPGRSTDTQYF. Written as DNA, the CDR3 is TGTGCCAGCAGCGCCCCGGGGAGGAGCACAGATACGCAGTATTTT.

This clonotype was counted only a few times. The chain recombines TRBV7-2 with TRBJ2-6, with TRBD1 matching 8 bases. CDR3 size: 14 residues. V shed 5 bases, J shed 12 bases, and the junction held 9 bases outside the gene matches. The V gene's germline CDR1 is SGHTA and CDR2 FQGNSA. The CDR3 nucleotides read TGTGCCAGCAGCCCGGGACAGGCGTTTAGCGTCCTGACTTTC. Translated: CASSPGQAFSVLTF.

The CDR3 spells CASSPPLAGAFHTQYF. The CDR3 coding sequence is TGTGCCAGCAGTCCACCCCTCGCGGGGGCTTTCCATACGCAGTATTTT. The V and J genes are TRBV6-5 and TRBJ2-3, with D tentatively TRBD2 (7 bases). CDR1 is MNHEY and CDR2 is SVGAGI in the germline V gene. The germline V and J ends were trimmed by 5 bases and 7 bases, with 22 bases remaining between them. The CDR3 contains 16 residues.

The chain joins TRBV28 to TRBJ2-7; no firm D call. Germline CDR1 is MDHEN and CDR2 is SYDVKM. The V gene lost 5 bases and the J gene lost 6 bases, with 14 bases spanning the gap. The length of the CDR3 is 13 residues. The CDR3 loop is CASSPAQSAEQYV. CDR3 nucleotide sequence: TGTGCCAGCAGTCCTGCCCAGTCGGCCGAGCAGTACGTC.

This clonotype was seen more than once but under ten times. The chain recombines TRBV7-8 with TRBJ1-5, with 8 bases fitting TRBD1. Per the germline V gene, CDR1 is SGHVS and CDR2 is FQNEAQ. The CDR3 is made up of 16 amino acids. With 5 bases clipped from V and 7 bases from J, the junction kept 13 bases outside the gene matches. CDR3 coding DNA: TGTGCCAGCAGCCGGGACAGGACAGGGACGAAACAGCCCCAGCATTTT. Protein sequence: CASSRDRTGTKQPQHF.

Only a few counts were recorded for this clonotype. This sequence joins TRBV4-3 and TRBJ2-3; 13 nucleotides match TRBD2. Germline CDR1 LGHNA, CDR2 YSLEER. The CDR3 contains 19 residues. The trim removed 0 bases at V and 0 bases at J, leaving 6 bases unmatched. This CDR3 is CASSQDLPGLAGSTDTQYF. The DNA for the CDR3 is TGCGCCAGCAGCCAAGACCTACCGGGACTAGCGGGGAGCACAGATACGCAGTATTTT.

This rearrangement joins TRBV15 to TRBJ2-1, with 16 bases that match TRBD2. The germline CDR1 and CDR2 sequences are LNHNV and YYDKDF (reference sequence). This CDR3 has 21 residues. The trim removed 0 bases at V and 0 bases at J, leaving 8 bases unmatched. The DNA of the CDR3 is TGTGCCACCAGCAGAGATCTCAGGGGACTAGCGGGGGGGAGCTCCTACAATGAGCAGTTCTTC. It translates to CATSRDLRGLAGGSSYNEQFF.

The CDR3: CASSPQGSYEQYV. The CDR3 nucleotides are TGTGCCAGCTCACCACAGGGTTCCTACGAGCAGTACGTC. The chain uses TRBV18 and TRBJ2-7; unclear D gene. V was pared by 1 base and J by 1 base, with 5 bases between. The CDR3 length is 13 residues. CDR1 KGHSH and CDR2 LQKENI come from the germline V gene.

The V call is TRBV5-1, the J call TRBJ2-7, with D tentatively TRBD2 (5 bases). Germline CDR1 reads SGHRS; CDR2 reads YFSETQ. The ends were cut back, 0 bases at V and 2 bases at J, with 9 bases in the middle. The CDR3 extends over 14 amino acids. CDR3 bases: TGCGCCAGCAGCTTGGTACCGGGGACCTACGAGCAGTACTTC. Protein: CASSLVPGTYEQYF.

The chain is built from TRBV6-2 or TRBV6-3 and TRBJ1-1; TRBD1 is a possible D gene (5 bases). The CDR3 extends over 15 amino acids. In germline, CDR1 is MNHEY, CDR2 SVGEGT. Trimming removed 2 bases from V and 0 bases from J, with 10 bases in between. This chain's CDR3 is CASSYHGAVNTEAFF. The CDR3 DNA is TGTGCCAGCAGTTACCATGGGGCAGTGAACACTGAAGCTTTCTTT.

In this sample, this clonotype turned up a few times. The V and J genes are TRBV3-1 and TRBJ2-1; 7 bases map to TRBD2. The ends lost 1 base at V and 6 bases at J; junction bases unmatched: 0. The germline V gene encodes CDR1 LGHDT and CDR2 YNNKEL (reference sequence). The CDR3 contains 13 residues. CDR3 DNA sequence: TGTGCCAGCAGCCAAGGGGGGGGCAATGAGCAGTTCTTC. Translated: CASSQGGGNEQFF.

This chain links TRBV7-8 with TRBJ1-6, with 8 bases identical to TRBD1. Germline V CDR1 and CDR2: SGHVS, FQNEAQ. Trimming at V came to 2 bases and at J to 8 bases, leaving 8 bases not matched to a gene. The CDR3 has 16 amino acids. DNA of the CDR3: TGTGCCAGCAGCTTATCAGATCAGGGGGCCTATTCACCCCTCCACTTT. Translation gives CASSLSDQGAYSPLHF.

This clonotype was seen many times. This sequence joins TRBV7-6 and TRBJ2-2; D gene ambiguous. Germline values: CDR1 SGHVS, CDR2 FNYEAQ. The germline V and J ends were trimmed by 4 bases and 2 bases, with 8 bases remaining between them. The CDR3 spans 14 residues. In DNA form, the CDR3 reads TGTGCCAGCAGCTCAGGACCAAACACCGGGGAGCTGTTTTTT. It is translated as CASSSGPNTGELFF.

This clonotype was seen ten or more times. The chain recombines TRBV6-5 with TRBJ2-5, with 13 bases lining up with TRBD2. The CDR3 is made up of 16 amino acids. J was trimmed by 6 bases and V by 2 bases; bases with no gene match: 6. The V gene's germline CDR1 is MNHEY and CDR2 SVGAGI. The CDR3 spells CASSYTGLAGPQTQYF. For the CDR3, the DNA is TGTGCCAGCAGTTACACGGGACTAGCGGGACCACAGACCCAGTACTTC.

The chain has TRBV5-1 and TRBJ2-5; TRBD1 aligns across 8 bases. The CDR3 runs 18 residues. Germline V CDR1 and CDR2: SGHRS, YFSETQ. Trimming at V came to 0 bases and at J to 3 bases, leaving 13 bases not matched to a gene. Here the CDR3 DNA reads TGCGCCAGCAGCTTGGTTCAGGGGGCAGTGAGAATAAAAGAGACCCAGTACTTC. Amino acids: CASSLVQGAVRIKETQYF.

This clonotype was detected a few times. This chain joins TRBV18 and TRBJ2-1; 7 nucleotides match TRBD1. Germline assignment: CDR1 KGHSH and CDR2 LQKENI. This CDR3 region has 16 residues. With V trimmed by 4 bases and J by 4 bases, 10 bases remained unmatched. The CDR3: CASSRTSGQDYNEQFF. Here the CDR3 DNA reads TGTGCCAGCTCACGTACCTCCGGACAGGATTACAATGAGCAGTTCTTC.

V and J are TRBV5-4 and TRBJ2-4; D uncertain. The length of the CDR3 is 13 residues. Trimming pared 2 bases from V and 7 bases from J, leaving 10 bases between. In germline, CDR1 is SGHNT, CDR2 YYREEE (reference sequence). CDR3 loop: CASSFQAENIQYF. CDR3 in DNA: TGTGCCAGCAGCTTTCAGGCGGAGAACATTCAGTACTTC.

V and J are TRBV20-1 and TRBJ2-1; TRBD2 matches at 11 bases. CDR3 size: 17 residues. The germline CDR1 and CDR2 sequences are DFQATT and SNEGSKA (reference sequence). Trimming cost V 1 base and J 3 bases; bases outside gene matches: 8. This CDR3 reads CSARAHSGGAFYNEQFF. The DNA for the CDR3 is TGCAGTGCTAGAGCACATAGCGGGGGGGCCTTCTACAATGAGCAGTTCTTC.

This clonotype was counted only a few times. The chain joins TRBV2 to TRBJ2-2; 11 nucleotides agree with TRBD2. V dropped 5 bases and J dropped 0; count of bases not matched to a gene: 11. The CDR3 is made up of 19 amino acids. Germline loops: CDR1 SNHLY, CDR2 FYNNEI. This chain's CDR3 is CASSRWRLAGGPNTGELFF. The DNA of the CDR3 is TGTGCCAGCAGTCGGTGGAGGCTAGCGGGGGGCCCGAACACCGGGGAGCTGTTTTTT.

This clonotype has a count of ten or more. The rearrangement uses TRBV10-3 and TRBJ2-1; TRBD2 agrees at 11 bases. This CDR3 is 13 amino acids long. With V trimmed by 8 bases and J by 10 bases, 7 bases remained unmatched. Looked up from germline, CDR1 is ENHRY and CDR2 is SYGVKD. The CDR3 bases are TGTGCCATCGGGCCTAGCGGGGGGTACGAGCAGTTCTTC. Its translation: CAIGPSGGYEQFF.

This chain connects TRBV5-1 to TRBJ2-7, with 8 bases fitting TRBD1. This CDR3 is built from 13 residues. With V trimmed by 3 bases and J by 5 bases, 4 bases remained unmatched. CDR1 and CDR2 from the germline V gene are SGHRS and YFSETQ. CDR3 amino acids: CASSWQGADEQYF. The CDR3 DNA reads TGCGCCAGCAGCTGGCAGGGGGCGGACGAGCAGTACTTC. The full variable domain, with the rest looked up from reference TRBV5-1 and TRBJ2-7, is KAGVTQTPRYLIKTRGQQVTLSCSPISGHRSVSWYQQTPGQGLQFLFEYFSETQRNKGNFPGRFSGRQFSNSRSEMNVSTLELGDSALYLCASSWQGADEQYFGPGTRLTVT.

V usage is TRBV20-1 and J usage is TRBJ2-1; D is undetermined. V shed 3 bases and J shed 0 bases, with 9 bases lying between them. The germline V gene encodes CDR1 DFQATT and CDR2 SNEGSKA (reference sequence). CDR3 length equals 14 residues. The CDR3 DNA is TGCAGTGCTAGGGCTTTCAGCTCCTACAATGAGCAGTTCTTC. Its translation is CSARAFSSYNEQFF.